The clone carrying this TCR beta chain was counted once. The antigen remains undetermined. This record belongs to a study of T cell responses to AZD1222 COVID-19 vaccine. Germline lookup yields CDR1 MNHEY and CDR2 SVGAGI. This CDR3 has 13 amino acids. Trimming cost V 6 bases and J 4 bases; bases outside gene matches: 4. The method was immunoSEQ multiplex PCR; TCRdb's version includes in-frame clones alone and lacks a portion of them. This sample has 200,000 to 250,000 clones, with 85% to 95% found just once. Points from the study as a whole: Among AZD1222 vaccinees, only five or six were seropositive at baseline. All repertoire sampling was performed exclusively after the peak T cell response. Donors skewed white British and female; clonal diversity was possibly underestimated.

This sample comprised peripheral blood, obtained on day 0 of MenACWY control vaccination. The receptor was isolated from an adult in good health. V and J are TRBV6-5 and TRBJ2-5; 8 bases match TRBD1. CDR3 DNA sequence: TGTGCCAGCAGCCGGACAGGGAGAGAGACCCAGTACTTC. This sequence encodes CASSRTGRETQYF.